What follows describes a single T cell receptor (beta chain). Its target is unknown. 13 Jbeta primers and 60 Vbeta primers were used for the PCR. Libraries were prepared by immunoSEQ multiplex PCR; TCRdb keeps only in-frame clonotypes and omits some of them. The table shows 70,000 to 90,000 clones, with around 76% occurring only once. V was clipped by 2 bases and J by 2 bases, with 7 bases between them. CDR3 length equals 13 residues. The V gene's germline CDR1 is SGHKS and CDR2 YYEKEE (reference sequence). The data stem from a study of cytomegalovirus exposure and HLA in healthy donors. Regarding the study as a whole: There was a cluster of highly shared sequence variants that was likely a sequencing artifact. Data from an earlier analysis indicated that most TCR beta V segments were productive either about 90% or about 30% of the time.

This chain uses TRBV5-5 with TRBJ1-2; D unclear. The sequencing sample was made of PBMCs. This TCR was sampled from a male donor in good health and CMV-seropositive. The CDR3 DNA reads as TGTGCCAGCAGCTTTTCAGAAAACTATGGCTACACCTTC. As protein: CASSFSENYGYTF.